This entry lists 7 T cell receptor beta chains sequenced from one sample in a study of monozygotic twins with inflammatory bowel disease. TCRdb reprocessed the 5' RACE reads and keeps a single row for each CDR3 protein, giving no DNA. The data include around 100,000 distinct CDR3 sequences; the top ten clones carry roughly 1.9%. The source material was blood. The receptor set was obtained from a human donor with ulcerative colitis or Crohn's disease, or a healthy co-twin of an affected twin (not recorded which).

The gene calls are TRBV5-4 and TRBJ2-3; TCRdb proposes TRBD1, but this gene call is untestable without DNA. CDR3 size: 15 residues. Germline CDR1 reads SGHNT; CDR2 reads YYREEE (reference sequence). This chain's CDR3 is CASRTDRVVADTQYF.

This sequence joins TRBV27 and TRBJ2-7; TCRdb's D call of TRBD2 is untestable without DNA. Germline V gene sequence: CDR1 MNHEY, CDR2 SMNVEV (reference sequence). The CDR3 sequence is 13 residues long. CDR3 sequence: CATSGTPTYEQYF.

The V call is TRBV12-3 or TRBV12-4, the J call TRBJ2-1; TCRdb lists TRBD1, though no DNA is available to test this call. This CDR3 is built from 15 residues. CDR3 residues: CASRWSGQVYNEQFF.

The rearrangement uses TRBV6-6 and TRBJ1-6; TCRdb outputs TRBD1, but without DNA this stays unchecked. The CDR3 has 14 amino acids. Germline V gene lookup returns CDR1 MNHNY and CDR2 SVGAGI (reference sequence). This CDR3 reads CASSRQGAGSPLHF.

The chain carries TRBV5-6 and TRBJ1-1; the D gene TCRdb calls, TRBD1, cannot be checked with no DNA. This CDR3 spans 15 amino acids. Germline V lookup: CDR1 SGHDT, CDR2 YYEEEE. The CDR3 spells CASSLYGGMNTEAFF.

The rearrangement uses TRBV6-1 and TRBJ1-3; checking the TCRdb D call of TRBD1 is not possible without DNA. CDR1 MNHNS and CDR2 SASEGT come from the germline V gene. CDR3 size: 16 residues. The CDR3 reads CASSARQIGTGNTIYF.

The chain links TRBV5-1 to TRBJ1-4. The germline V gene encodes CDR1 SGHRS and CDR2 YFSETQ. CDR3 length equals 15 residues. This chain's CDR3 is CASSFGDSINEKLFF.